This T cell receptor beta chain was documented in a study of T cells in Graves' hyperthyroidism and ophthalmopathy (dated by TCRdb to about 2019). Context from the whole study: Peripheral blood samples were taken at initial diagnosis, before any treatment was given. To identify distinguishing TCR V-J signatures, a discovery cohort of around 100 patients was used, comprising fewer than 45 with Graves' ophthalmopathy and some 57 with stable Graves' hyperthyroidism. Whether ophthalmopathy could be predicted prospectively was tested in an independent validation cohort made up of 18 to 20 hyperthyroidism patients plus 17 patients who later progressed to ophthalmopathy. For training and testing, the roughly 100 patients in the discovery cohort were randomly divided in a 7:3 ratio. Thyroid tissue and blood T-cell repertoires from more than five Graves' hyperthyroidism patients were also compared in the study. Following sampling, methimazole starting at 30 mg daily was given to hyperthyroidism patients, and high-dose intravenous methylprednisolone was given to ophthalmopathy patients. According to the paper, TCR Vbeta CDR3 sequencing was carried out on about 140 peripheral blood samples, which came from around 43 ophthalmopathy, approximately 72 hyperthyroidism and about 17 progressor patients.

TCR beta CDR3 regions were amplified from RNA transcripts. A first-round RT-PCR of the TCR CDR3 used the HTBI primer set with the Qiagen OneStep RT-PCR kit. The libraries were constructed in a second round of multiplex PCR and then size-selected and purified. The libraries were sequenced on an Illumina HiSeq2000 using paired-end 100 bp reads. In the original analysis: SOAPnuke was used to process the raw data, throwing out any read that contained adapters or uncalled bases, had a mean Phred below 15, or lacked an exact constant-primer or identifier match. COPE v1.2.5 was used to merge high-quality paired reads, and clonotypes were defined as unique nucleotide sequences. MiTCR v1.1 was used to align clonotypes to the IMGT TRBV, TRBD and TRBJ reference segments. The analysis was restricted to V-J combinations with a frequency above 0.0001, which together covered roughly 99% of the repertoires. A TCS score was defined as the ratio of F50 (clonal expansion) to E x V (chaos), with BLOSUM62-based TCRdist applied between CDR3 peptides within each V-J. Welch's t-statistics and random forest reduced 450 to 600 V-J features to 10 to 15, which were used in a naive Bayes classifier (R e1071). Through fastp at Q25 and MiXCR, TCRdb rebuilt clones from the public reads, retaining in-frame beta chains. One record per CDR3 amino acid sequence lists the most common genes and DNA. The V and J calls and clone size come from TCRdb's table, not from the authors' own analysis. Within this sample are 300,000 to 400,000 distinct CDR3 sequences, with about 13% of them counted one time only. 9.2% of the sample goes to the ten largest clones.

Stable Graves' hyperthyroidism was defined as no progression to ophthalmopathy during 18 months of follow-up. Hyperthyroidism patients were aged 18 to 65 years and newly diagnosed, with disease duration of less than 2 months. Any patient with an uncontrolled infection, another autoimmune disease, pregnancy or lactation was excluded. Diagnoses were based on clinical symptoms, serum thyroxine and TRAb, thyroid ultrasound and orbital computed tomography. PBMCs were separated from 10 ml of fresh peripheral blood using Ficoll-Paque density gradient centrifugation. Trizol reagent was used to extract total RNA, and RNA quality was then checked on an Agilent 2100 Bioanalyzer. This clonotype was counted at least ten times. The antigen it binds to is not known. Base qualities are not provided; no much larger clone lies one nucleotide away. From the germline V gene (reference sequence), CDR1 is SEHNR and CDR2 is FQNEAQ. V was cut back by 2 bases and J by 1 base, leaving a gap of 11 bases between them. The CDR3 contains 15 residues, cysteine and phenylalanine counted. Only CDR3 DNA remains: 45 bases, in frame from the first base.

The paper's findings and limits, for the study overall: Most expanded thyroid clonotypes (frequency above 0.001) were also detected in blood, suggesting blood repertoires may reflect thyroid immune responses. Sample size was not statistically predetermined, and blinding of investigators to group allocation was not performed. Ophthalmopathy was separated from stable hyperthyroidism by a 13 V-J signature model, with around 88% sensitivity and about 81% specificity obtained in cross-validation and 80%/75% obtained in testing. During validation, the model predicted progression to ophthalmopathy a median of around 6 months ahead of onset, with almost 71% sensitivity and roughly 75% specificity.

Sample: blood. The sequence was collected from a woman in her late teens or twenties with Graves' hyperthyroidism. This receptor chain uses TRBV7-9 and TRBJ1-1; TRBD1 could be the D gene, as 6 bases match. This receptor carries the CDR3 CASSLIGGRNTEAFF. DNA sequence: TGTGCCAGCAGCTTAATAGGGGGGAGGAACACTGAAGCTTTCTTT.